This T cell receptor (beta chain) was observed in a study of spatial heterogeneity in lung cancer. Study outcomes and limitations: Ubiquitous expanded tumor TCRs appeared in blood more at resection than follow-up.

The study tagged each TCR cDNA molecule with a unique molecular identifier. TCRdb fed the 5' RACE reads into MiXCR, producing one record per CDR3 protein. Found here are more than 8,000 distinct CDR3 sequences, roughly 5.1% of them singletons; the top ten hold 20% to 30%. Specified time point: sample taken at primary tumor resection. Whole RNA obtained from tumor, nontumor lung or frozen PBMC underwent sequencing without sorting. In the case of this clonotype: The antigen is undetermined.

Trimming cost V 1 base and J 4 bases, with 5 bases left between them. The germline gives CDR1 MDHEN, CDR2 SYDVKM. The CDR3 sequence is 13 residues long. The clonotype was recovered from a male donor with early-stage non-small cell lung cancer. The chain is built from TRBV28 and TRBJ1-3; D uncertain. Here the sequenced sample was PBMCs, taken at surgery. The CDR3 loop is CASSLLQGNTIYF. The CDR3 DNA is TGTGCCAGCAGTTTATTACAGGGAAACACCATATATTTT.